A selection of T cell receptor beta chains follows, all from one sample in a study of T cell responses to AZD1222 COVID-19 vaccine. Repertoires were generated with immunoSEQ multiplex PCR, while TCRdb's copy carries only in-frame clones and drops some. This repertoire shows around 150,000 clones, 80% to 90% found once; its top ten account for 1.9%. This specimen was peripheral blood, taken on day 0 of AZD1222 vaccination. The source of these receptors is an adult in good health. CDR3s leave out the opening cysteine and the closing phenylalanine or tryptophan.

TRBV28	TRBJ1-4	ASRDPEKLF
TRBV4-3	TRBJ2-2	ASSQRTSGVNTGELF
TRBV29-1	TRBJ1-5	SVGQGNNQPQH
TRBV6-2/TRBV6-3	TRBJ1-6	ASSYLPFLNSPLH
TRBV11-3	TRBJ2-2	ASSPLGAGGELF
TRBV4-2	TRBJ2-1	ASSQQVGTYNEQF
TRBV19	TRBJ2-1	ASSIRDYASSEQF
TRBV24-1	TRBJ2-7	ATNGAGPSYEQY
TRBV11-1	TRBJ1-1	ASSLRGFAEAF
TRBV12-3/TRBV12-4	TRBJ2-1	ASSSLSYNEQF
TRBV28	TRBJ1-1	ASGMATEAF
TRBV4-2	TRBJ2-3	ASSPRLAGLIDTQY
TRBV18	TRBJ1-2	ASSHRDRGVNYT
TRBV2	TRBJ1-5	ASSEEVPDQPQH
TRBV23-1	TRBJ2-7	ASSQCGASSFRVTYEQY
TRBV6-6	TRBJ1-4	ASSGNREKGEKLF
TRBV7-2	TRBJ1-1	ASRGGPAHTEAF
TRBV12-3/TRBV12-4	TRBJ2-1	ASSLDRNNEQF
TRBV13	TRBJ2-7	ASSFWDRGYEQY
TRBV2	TRBJ2-2	ASSEEGRATGELF
TRBV29-1	TRBJ1-5	SVVQGGQPQH
TRBV6-5	TRBJ2-7	ANLPGPHYEQY
TRBV5-1	TRBJ1-1	ASSLAGANTEAF
TRBV6-5	TRBJ2-5	ASRGLVQETQY
TRBV6-6	TRBJ1-1	ASSTGVNTEAF
TRBV19	TRBJ1-2	ASNSGQRYGYT
TRBV15	TRBJ2-7	ATSRVPTPYEQY
TRBV6-4	TRBJ1-6	ASSDGPRDSPLH
TRBV11-3	TRBJ2-2	ASSLGAGASNTGELF
TRBV27	TRBJ2-7	ASSSYSHYEQY
TRBV24-1	TRBJ2-1	ATSPSGRAVSYNEQF
TRBV3-1/TRBV3-2	TRBJ1-5	ASSQGTSNQPQH
TRBV11-2	TRBJ1-1	ASSLVWTDNTEAF
TRBV7-3	TRBJ1-2	ASSFLSIDSRYGYT
TRBV7-9	TRBJ1-3	ASTPANTIY
TRBV27	TRBJ1-2	ASSDSRDGYT
TRBV28	TRBJ2-1	ASSSRQGSRTYNEQF
TRBV29-1	TRBJ1-1	SVVLLGGSEAF
TRBV7-9	TRBJ2-3	ASSLFAGAVSDTQY
TRBV9	TRBJ2-3	ASSVAGGGRAQDTQY
TRBV19	TRBJ1-5	ASTKGEHAQPQH
TRBV6-5	TRBJ2-1	ASSWKGEGVDEQF
TRBV27	TRBJ1-1	ASSLSAGGNTEAF
TRBV4-1	TRBJ1-2	ASSQGVNGYT
TRBV7-9	TRBJ1-2	ASSLAVDYGYT
TRBV6-5	TRBJ2-7	AIEMGGYEQY